Shown below are 32 T cell receptor beta chains from a single sample sequenced in a study of early T cells in non-severe SARS-CoV-2 infection. In TCRdb, the 5' RACE reads were re-called with MiXCR into one record per CDR3 protein. The sample lists approximately 46,000 distinct CDR3 sequences; about 25% were seen once. The sample consisted of whole blood, taken at baseline. These TCRs come from an adult who was a healthcare worker with PCR-confirmed SARS-CoV-2 infection or an uninfected control (not recorded which).

This clonotype has more than one count but fewer than ten. The rearrangement joins TRBV20-1 to TRBJ2-2, with 7 bases lining up with TRBD1. In germline, CDR1 is DFQATT, CDR2 SNEGSKA (reference sequence). This CDR3 contains 15 residues. The trim removed 3 bases at V and 1 base at J, leaving 5 bases unmatched. The chain's CDR3 is CSASWAGGNTGELFF. The CDR3 DNA is TGCAGTGCTAGCTGGGCAGGGGGGAACACCGGGGAGCTGTTTTTT.

The CDR3 sequence: CASSQDLRSGEQFF. CDR3 bases: TGTGCCAGCAGCCAAGATCTCCGGTCTGGTGAGCAGTTCTTC. The V and J genes are TRBV3-1 and TRBJ2-1, with unresolved D. The CDR3 sequence is 14 residues long. Looked up from germline, CDR1 is LGHDT and CDR2 is YNNKEL (reference sequence). With 0 bases removed from V and 9 bases from J, the gap between germline ends came to 12 bases.

This clonotype was detected ten times or more. This chain uses TRBV7-9 with TRBJ2-7; TRBD1 is a possible D gene (6 bases). CDR1 and CDR2 (germline): SEHNR, FQNEAQ (reference sequence). The CDR3 length is 12 residues. V dropped 5 bases and J dropped 2 bases, with 7 bases sitting between them. The DNA for the CDR3 is TGTGCCAGCAGCCGGACAGCCTACGAGCAGTACTTC. It yields the protein CASSRTAYEQYF.

This clonotype was counted a few times. The genes are TRBV7-6 and TRBJ2-7, with D tentatively TRBD2 (6 bases). The CDR3 covers 17 residues. Germline V gene data show CDR1 as SGHVS and CDR2 as FNYEAQ. V was clipped by 4 bases and J by 0 bases, with 19 bases between them. CDR3 in DNA: TGTGCCAGCAGCTCTGAAGATTGGGACTCCAGCTCCTACGAGCAGTACTTC. Its protein is CASSSEDWDSSSYEQYF.

This clonotype was counted only a few times. The chain carries TRBV5-6 and TRBJ2-2; the D gene could be TRBD1 or TRBD2 (6 bases each). The CDR3 contains 16 residues. CDR1 is SGHDT and CDR2 is YYEEEE in the germline V gene. V lost 4 bases and J 2 bases, leaving 15 bases between the germline ends. CDR3 DNA sequence: TGTGCCAGCAGCCGTCTCTCGGGGGCCAACACCGGGGAGCTGTTTTTT. This codes for CASSRLSGANTGELFF.

Here the CDR3 DNA reads TGTGCCTGGAACGGCAGGCTTGGCACAGATACGCAGTATTTT. Amino acids: CAWNGRLGTDTQYF. This rearrangement joins TRBV30 to TRBJ2-3; D gene uncertain. In germline, CDR1 is GTSNPN, CDR2 SVGIG (reference sequence). The CDR3 totals 14 residues. Trimming cost V 4 bases and J 1 base, with 12 bases left between them. The complete variable domain, with remaining parts taken from reference TRBV30 and TRBJ2-3, reads SQTIHQWPATLVQPVGSPLSLECTVEGTSNPNLYWYRQAAGRGLQLLFYSVGIGQISSEVPQNLSASRPQDRQFILSSKKLLLSDSGFYLCAWNGRLGTDTQYFGPGTRLTVL.

V and J are TRBV4-1 and TRBJ2-5; either TRBD1 or TRBD2 may supply D (5 bases each). The V end was cut by 1 base, the J end by 7 bases, with 13 bases between. This CDR3 has 14 amino acids. CDR1 is MGHRA and CDR2 is YSYEKL in the germline V gene. The chain's CDR3 is CASSQAQGPGTQYF. The CDR3 nucleotides are TGCGCCAGCAGCCAAGCTCAGGGACCCGGGACCCAGTACTTC.

This clonotype came up a few times. This sequence joins TRBV7-2 and TRBJ2-7; D remains unclear. The V and J ends lost 8 bases and 4 bases respectively, with 9 bases between them. The CDR3 consists of 11 residues. CDR1 SGHTA and CDR2 FQGNSA come from the germline V gene. In nucleotides, the CDR3 is TGTGCCAGCTCGGTGACTTACGAGCAGTACTTC. Its protein is CASSVTYEQYF.

Concerning this clonotype itself: A junction end diverges from the germline sequence, so it may reflect a read error. V and J are TRBV29-1 and TRBJ1-1; D unresolved. Germline values: CDR1 SQVTM, CDR2 ANQGSEA. The CDR3 runs 14 residues. CDR3 sequence: CSVEVSGRDTEAFF. CDR3 DNA: TGTAGCGTTGAAGTCTCTGGGAGGGACACTGAAGCTTTCTTT.

This clonotype came up a few times. The chain links TRBV7-9 to TRBJ1-1, with a tentative D call TRBD1 (6 bases). The CDR3 length is 15 residues. Germline CDR1 reads SEHNR; CDR2 reads FQNEAQ (reference sequence). Trimming stripped 5 bases from V and 0 bases from J, with 13 bases between. In DNA, the CDR3 is TGTGCCAGCAGCCCGGTTGGGGGGCTGAACACTGAAGCTTTCTTT. This encodes CASSPVGGLNTEAFF. The entire variable domain, with the rest obtained from reference TRBV7-9 and TRBJ1-1, is as follows: DTGVSQNPRHKITKRGQNVTFRCDPISEHNRLYWYRQTLGQGPEFLTYFQNEAQLEKSRLLSDRFSAERPKGSFSTLEIQRTEQGDSAMYLCASSPVGGLNTEAFFGQGTRLTVV.

This clonotype showed up just a few times. This rearrangement joins TRBV12-2 to TRBJ2-7; the table's D call, TRBD1, has no DNA check behind it. TRBV12-2 is deemed a pseudogene. There are 14 residues in the CDR3. The DNA of the CDR3 is TGTGCAAGTCGCTCCCGGACAGGTAGCCACGAGCAGTACTTC. As protein: CASRSRTGSHEQYF.

The J gene is TRBJ1-2, the V gene TRBV5-1; 8 bases fit TRBD1. V lost 4 bases, J lost 2 bases, and 7 bases stayed unmatched. The V gene's germline CDR1 is SGHRS and CDR2 YFSETQ. The CDR3 length is 15 residues. The CDR3: CASSQDRVENYGYTF. CDR3 DNA: TGCGCCAGCAGCCAGGACAGGGTCGAAAACTATGGCTACACCTTC.

This clonotype showed up just a few times. The chain is built from TRBV2 and TRBJ2-3; D ambiguous. The ends were cut back, 1 base at V and 8 bases at J, with 7 bases in the middle. CDR1 and CDR2 from the germline V gene are SNHLY and FYNNEI. This CDR3 has 12 amino acids. CDR3 coding DNA: TGTGCCAGCAGTGAAGAGCTAGTTACGCAGTATTTT. This encodes CASSEELVTQYF.

This clonotype came up a few times. The chain is built from TRBV5-8 and TRBJ2-3; possible D gene TRBD1, 6 bases. The CDR3 totals 14 residues. In germline, CDR1 is SGHTS, CDR2 YDEGEE. Trimming stripped 2 bases from V and 6 bases from J, with 13 bases between. CDR3 coding DNA: TGTGCCAGCAGCTTTCGACAGGCCCGGGATACGCAGTATTTT. Residues: CASSFRQARDTQYF.

This clonotype was counted between two and nine times. The genes are TRBV9 and TRBJ2-2; D not certain. Germline V CDR1 and CDR2: SGDLS, YYNGEE. This CDR3 is 14 amino acids long. Between the trimmed V and J ends, which lost 5 bases and 1 base, there was a span of 9 bases. Written as DNA, the CDR3 is TGTGCCAGCAGGGGCCAGGAGAACACCGGGGAGCTGTTTTTT. Its translation: CASRGQENTGELFF.

This clonotype was picked up a small number of times. This CDR3 is CASSVAGSNEKLFF. In DNA form, the CDR3 reads TGTGCCAGCAGCGTAGCTGGATCAAATGAAAAACTGTTTTTT. This chain joins TRBV9 and TRBJ1-4, with unresolved D. Trimming pared 0 bases from V and 5 bases from J, leaving 8 bases between. The germline V gene encodes CDR1 SGDLS and CDR2 YYNGEE. This CDR3 comprises 14 residues.

This clonotype was counted only a few times. This chain links TRBV5-6 with TRBJ2-2; D possibly corresponds to TRBD1 (6 bases). The CDR3 covers 15 residues. Germline-derived CDR1 and CDR2 are SGHDT and YYEEEE. V was cut by 0 bases and J by 1 base, with 7 bases left in between. In nucleotides, the CDR3 is TGTGCCAGCAGCTTGGCAGGGGTGAACACCGGGGAGCTGTTTTTT. This gives the protein CASSLAGVNTGELFF. The variable domain in full, with the rest retrieved from reference TRBV5-6 and TRBJ2-2, is DAGVTQSPTHLIKTRGQQVTLRCSPKSGHDTVSWYQQALGQGPQFIFQYYEEEERQRGNFPDRFSGHQFPNYSSELNVNALLLGDSALYLCASSLAGVNTGELFFGEGSRLTVL.

This CDR3 reads CATSKRGDTDTQYF. Written as DNA, the CDR3 is TGTGCCACCAGCAAGCGGGGGGACACAGATACGCAGTATTTT. The chain employs TRBV24-1 and TRBJ2-3; 9 bases agree with TRBD2. The CDR3 has 14 residues. Germline V gene lookup returns CDR1 KGHDR and CDR2 SFDVKD. V was clipped by 7 bases and J by 2 bases; unmatched bases: 3.

This clonotype was detected a few times. J is TRBJ2-5 and V is TRBV7-9; D ambiguous. Trimming removed 3 bases at V and 5 bases at J, with 7 bases between. The V gene's germline CDR1 is SEHNR and CDR2 FQNEAQ (reference sequence). The CDR3 contains 12 residues. The CDR3 here is CASSFLGETQYF. The CDR3 nucleotides are TGTGCCAGCAGCTTTCTTGGGGAGACCCAGTACTTC.

V gene TRBV7-6 combines with J gene TRBJ2-7; tentative D call: TRBD1 (7 bases). The CDR3 is 12 residues long. V lost 8 bases and J lost 4, with 12 bases in between. Germline assignment: CDR1 SGHVS and CDR2 FNYEAQ. The CDR3 DNA is TGTGCCAGCGCCTCAGGGGGGTACGAGCAGTACTTC. Its translation is CASASGGYEQYF.

The chain recombines TRBV7-2 with TRBJ2-6; maybe TRBD1 (6 bases). Trimming took off 5 bases at V and 0 bases at J, with 14 bases between the two ends. The CDR3 is 17 amino acids. Germline V gene sequence: CDR1 SGHTA, CDR2 FQGNSA. In DNA, the CDR3 is TGTGCCAGCAGCGTAGACGTAGGGGGCTCTGGGGCCAACGTCCTGACTTTC. Its protein is CASSVDVGGSGANVLTF.

The table lists this clonotype with a few counts. This chain connects TRBV6-2 or TRBV6-3 to TRBJ2-7; no definite D call. Germline values: CDR1 MNHEY, CDR2 SVGEGT. V was clipped by 2 bases and J by 2 bases, with 10 bases between them. This CDR3 is built from 14 residues. The CDR3 region has the DNA TGTGCCAGCAGTTACATGCGCCCTACCTACGAGCAGTACTTC. The encoded protein is CASSYMRPTYEQYF.

This clonotype was counted a few times. J is TRBJ2-7 and V is TRBV6-5, with 7 nucleotides matching TRBD1. Germline loops: CDR1 MNHEY, CDR2 SVGAGI. The CDR3 extends over 14 amino acids. CDR3 bases: TGTGCGATCAAAAGGGACAGCAGCTCCTACGAGCAGTACTTC. The encoded protein is CAIKRDSSSYEQYF.

This clonotype appeared a few times. J is TRBJ2-1 and V is TRBV4-3; no firm D call. The V gene lost 0 bases and the J gene lost 1 base, with 7 bases spanning the gap. The CDR3 has 15 amino acids. Germline V CDR1 and CDR2: LGHNA, YSLEER. CDR3 loop: CASSQDPGSYNEQFF. CDR3 sequence (DNA): TGCGCCAGCAGCCAAGACCCGGGTTCCTACAATGAGCAGTTCTTC.

This clonotype was recorded many times. The chain uses TRBV4-1 and TRBJ1-3; D remains unclear. The CDR3 length is 14 residues. Per germline, CDR1 MGHRA and CDR2 YSYEKL. V was pared by 2 bases and J by 2 bases, with 7 bases between. For the CDR3, the DNA is TGCGCCAGCAGCCAAAGGGCCCCTGGAAACACCATATATTTT. Protein sequence: CASSQRAPGNTIYF.

V is TRBV29-1 and J is TRBJ2-1, with no clear D. The CDR3 runs to 14 residues. Trimming removed 6 bases from V and 1 base from J, with 13 bases in between. Per the germline V gene, CDR1 is SQVTM and CDR2 is ANQGSEA. The CDR3 DNA reads TGCAGCGTCGTGGACCTTAGGTCCTACAATGAGCAGTTCTTC. Its protein is CSVVDLRSYNEQFF.

The sample holds a few counts of this clonotype. The genes are TRBV4-1 and TRBJ2-3; the match to TRBD2 covers 12 bases. The CDR3 sequence is 15 residues long. Losses at the gene ends were 1 base for V and 6 bases for J; bases not matched to a gene: 2. Germline-derived CDR1 and CDR2 are MGHRA and YSYEKL. CDR3: CASSQGLAGEDTQYF. The DNA for the CDR3 is TGCGCCAGCAGCCAAGGACTAGCGGGGGAGGATACGCAGTATTTT.

Ten or more counts support this clonotype. The chain recombines TRBV5-8 with TRBJ2-1, with D perhaps matching TRBD2 (6 bases). Germline V gene data show CDR1 as SGHTS and CDR2 as YDEGEE. V gave up 10 bases and J gave up 3 bases, with 14 bases separating them. There are 13 residues in the CDR3. CDR3 DNA: TGTGCCGACGGGACTCTAAACTACAATGAGCAGTTCTTC. It specifies CADGTLNYNEQFF.

The genes are TRBV12-3 or TRBV12-4 and TRBJ2-3; TRBD1 matches 9 bases. J gave up 6 bases and V 6 bases, and 7 bases lay outside the gene matches. The CDR3 runs 14 residues. The CDR3 region is CASRSGTGMDTQYF. The CDR3 DNA sequence: TGTGCCAGCAGGTCCGGGACAGGGATGGATACGCAGTATTTT.

This clonotype came up many times. The CDR3 DNA follows: TGTGCCAGCAGTGTTGTGGACACGAATTCACCCCTCCACTTT. Residues: CASSVVDTNSPLHF. The V gene is TRBV25-1, the J gene TRBJ1-6; D perhaps matches TRBD1 (5 bases). Trimming cost V 4 bases and J 7 bases, with 11 bases left between them. The germline CDR1 and CDR2 sequences are MGHDK and SYGVNS. This CDR3 has 14 amino acids.

This clonotype was observed a handful of times. This chain joins TRBV6-1 and TRBJ1-1; D uncertain. In germline, CDR1 is MNHNS, CDR2 SASEGT. V lost 1 base and J lost 2, with 17 bases in between. The CDR3 is 17 amino acids. The CDR3 DNA follows: TGTGCCAGCAGTGAAGGGGCTTCTAGGACGATAAACACTGAAGCTTTCTTT. Translated: CASSEGASRTINTEAFF.

The rearrangement links TRBV3-1 to TRBJ1-2; tentatively, D is TRBD1 (5 bases). CDR1 and CDR2 from the germline V gene are LGHDT and YNNKEL (reference sequence). V was cut by 5 bases and J by 5 bases, with 9 bases left in between. This CDR3 is built from 12 residues. The CDR3 DNA sequence: TGTGCCAGCAGCAGGGGAGAGTATGGCTACACCTTC. It translates to CASSRGEYGYTF.